This TCR beta chain was captured by sequencing in a study of T cell clones after liver transplantation. Study in general: In this trial, immunosuppression withdrawal was attempted within 2 years of liver transplant.

Method: immunoSEQ multiplex PCR; TCRdb's copy keeps in-frame clones and lacks some. The repertoire holds tens of thousands of clones, with around 84% as singletons. This CDR3 contains 15 residues. The V segment lost 4 bases and the J segment 7 bases; nucleotides outside the gene matches: 8. Germline CDR1 reads SGHDN; CDR2 reads FVKESK. This receptor was taken from a human donor who received a liver transplant. Specimen: CD4+ T cells from blood, collected before liver transplant. The V call is TRBV14, the J call TRBJ2-1; 9 bases map to TRBD1. For the CDR3, the DNA is TGTGCCAGCAGCCGACAGGGGGATTTTAAAAATGAGCAGTTCTTC. This sequence encodes CASSRQGDFKNEQFF.